This T cell receptor beta chain appears in the sequencing data of a study of cytomegalovirus exposure and HLA in healthy donors. General study results and limits: The authors judged a highly shared variant cluster likely a sequencing artifact. Later, an analysis found that common viral pathogens appeared to be linked with several of the most significant clusters. Most of the CMV-associated TCR beta chains (in a later analysis) appeared to be HLA-restricted. In an earlier analysis, about 87% or about 30%: the productive usage of most TCR beta V segments.

Worth noting for this clone: Its antigen is still unknown.

CDR1 and CDR2 (germline): MDHEN, SYDVKM. V was trimmed by 1 base and J by 8 bases, leaving 17 bases between them. The CDR3 has 16 residues. The primer mix had 60 Vbeta and 13 Jbeta primers. The data were produced by immunoSEQ multiplex PCR, yet TCRdb's version contains in-frame clones alone and is incomplete. This sample has 95,000 to 150,000 clones, with about three quarters found just once. Sequenced sample: PBMCs. The gene calls are TRBV28 and TRBJ1-4; D is undetermined. This clonotype was sampled from a woman aged 40 to 50 in good health and CMV-seronegative. DNA of the CDR3: TGTGCCAGCAGTTTATTAAGCGGCAGGTCAAGGGAAAAACTGTTTTTT. Translating gives CASSLLSGRSREKLFF.